The table lists the clone carrying this T cell receptor beta chain with many counts. RNA transcripts served as template for amplifying TCR beta CDR3 sequences. RT-PCR in the first round used HTBI primers; a second-round multiplex PCR followed. TCRdb ran MiXCR on the multiplex PCR reads and lists one entry per CDR3 protein. In the table there are 600,000 to 700,000 distinct CDR3 sequences, just over 40% of which are singletons. The data derive from a study of Graves' ophthalmopathy and Graves' hyperthyroidism. Moderate-to-severe activity, with CAS ≥3, NOSPECS ≥4 and duration under 3 months, characterized the donors with ophthalmopathy. As diagnostic evidence, clinical symptoms, serum thyroxine, TRAb, thyroid ultrasound and orbital computed tomography were relied upon. The TCR comes from an adult man with Graves' ophthalmopathy. The specimen was peripheral blood.

CDR3 bases: TGTGCCAGCAGCTTAGTTGTAGGCAGGGACGAGCAGTACTTC. Its translation is CASSLVVGRDEQYF. This chain connects TRBV7-6 to TRBJ2-7; TRBD1 is a possible D gene (5 bases). The CDR3 is made up of 14 amino acids. V gave up 1 base and J gave up 5 bases, with 12 bases separating them. Germline CDR1 and CDR2: SGHVS and FNYEAQ.